This T cell receptor (beta chain) was profiled in a study of cytomegalovirus exposure and HLA in healthy donors. Study context: Among the 370 or so donors who were genotyped, approximately 84% fell in the genetic ancestry cluster that is associated with self-reported Caucasian donors. Points from the study as a whole: Earlier analysis looked at TCR beta V segments, and most were productive about 87% or about 30% of the time.

V lost 2 bases and J lost 10, with 17 bases in between. In germline, CDR1 is SNHLY, CDR2 FYNNEI. The CDR3 sequence is 14 residues long. As for this clone: Its antigen is undetermined.

Primers: 60 Vbeta forward and 13 Jbeta reverse. Assay used: immunoSEQ multiplex PCR; TCRdb lists only in-frame clones, some missing. The sample carries under 150,000 clones, approximately 85% recorded once. These donors, healthy bone marrow donors, were studied. Sequenced input: PBMCs. This clonotype originated in a boy younger than 18 in good health and CMV-seronegative. The chain carries TRBV2 and TRBJ2-5, with a possible D match to TRBD2 (6 bases). The chain's CDR3 is CASSELGPRRGQYF. The CDR3 DNA sequence: TGTGCCAGCAGTGAACTGGGACCACGGAGGGGCCAGTACTTC.